The next 5 T cell receptor beta chains were all read from a single sample in a study of T-cell reconstitution after alpha-beta-depleted transplantation in children. Researchers prepared the TCRbeta library using unique molecular identifiers, the study reports. TCRdb processed the PCR reads anew with MiXCR; each CDR3 protein has one entry. In the table there are hundreds of thousands of distinct CDR3 sequences, more than 9% of which are singletons. Sequenced here: PBMCs from the stem cell graft donor, sampled from the stem cell graft. The receptors shown here come from a human donor who donated a stem cell graft to a child with acute myeloid leukemia.

V is TRBV21-1 and J is TRBJ1-1. TRBV21-1 is a known pseudogene. The CDR3 contains 13 residues. The CDR3 region is CPTPKASYTEAFF. DNA of the CDR3: TGTCCCACACCCAAAGCATCGTACACTGAAGCTTTCTTT.

This chain links TRBV12-3 or TRBV12-4 with TRBJ2-5; 10 positions agree with TRBD2. The CDR3 consists of 19 residues. J was trimmed by 5 bases and V by 1 base; bases with no gene match: 16. This CDR3 is CASSLGMLASGSIGETQYF. CDR3 in DNA: TGTGCCAGCAGTTTAGGAATGTTGGCTAGCGGGAGCATTGGGGAGACCCAGTACTTC.

The chain links TRBV29-1 to TRBJ2-7, with unresolved D. Germline CDR1 and CDR2: SQVTM and ANQGSEA. The CDR3 contains 12 residues. The V end lost 4 bases, the J end lost 0 bases, and 7 bases lay between the germline ends. The CDR3 nucleotides are TGCAGCGTTGCCAGGAGCTCCTACGAGCAGTACTTC. Translated, it gives CSVARSSYEQYF.

There are a few counts of this clonotype. The V gene is TRBV20-1, the J gene TRBJ2-1, with a possible D match to TRBD2 (6 bases). Trimming left V 4 bases short and J 5 bases short, with 12 bases between. CDR1 is DFQATT and CDR2 is SNEGSKA in the germline V gene (reference sequence). The CDR3 is 13 amino acids. In DNA, the CDR3 is TGCAGTGCTAATAGCGGAGACAACAATGAGCAGTTCTTC. This encodes CSANSGDNNEQFF.

The chain combines TRBV27 with TRBJ1-1; D not resolved. Trimming took 0 bases from V and 1 from J, leaving 15 bases between them. The CDR3 covers 17 residues. Germline V gene data show CDR1 as MNHEY and CDR2 as SMNVEV (reference sequence). In nucleotides, the CDR3 is TGTGCCAGCAGTTTATCCAAATTGCCCGCGGGGAACACTGAAGCTTTCTTT. Amino acids: CASSLSKLPAGNTEAFF.